These 24 T cell receptor beta chains were all obtained from the same sample, sequenced in a study of T cells in Graves' hyperthyroidism and ophthalmopathy. Authors of the study amplified TCR beta CDR3 regions from RNA transcripts. First-round RT-PCR targeting the TCR CDR3 was performed with the HTBI primer set. Each CDR3 protein is one row after TCRdb ran MiXCR on the multiplex PCR reads. The sample shows fewer than 600,000 distinct CDR3 sequences, around 13% of them seen only once. Specimen: blood. These receptors were taken from a woman aged 40 to 49 with Graves' hyperthyroidism.

This clonotype occurred a few times. The V call is TRBV4-2, the J call TRBJ2-5, with 7 positions matching TRBD1. Germline lookup yields CDR1 LGHNA and CDR2 YNFKEQ. Unmatched junction bases numbered 5, after V lost 2 bases and J lost 2 bases. This CDR3 comprises 15 residues. CDR3 in amino acids: CASSQLGTEQETQYF. Written as DNA, the CDR3 is TGTGCCAGCAGCCAATTAGGGACAGAACAAGAGACCCAGTACTTC.

The V and J genes are TRBV5-8 and TRBJ1-1; D uncertain. Germline V gives CDR1 SGHTS, CDR2 YDEGEE. V lost 1 base and J lost 3, with 13 bases in between. The CDR3 loop spans 15 amino acids. CDR3 amino acids: CASSLRVLADTEAFF. CDR3 nucleotides: TGTGCCAGCAGCTTGAGGGTGTTGGCAGACACTGAAGCTTTCTTT.

This clonotype was counted a few times. The chain uses TRBV11-2 and TRBJ2-2, with 7 nucleotides matching TRBD2. After removal of 4 bases from V and 7 bases from J, the junction contained 6 bases not matched to a gene. Per germline, CDR1 SGHAT and CDR2 FQNNGV. The CDR3 totals 14 residues. Here the CDR3 reads CASSSLRTSGELFF. In nucleotides, the CDR3 is TGTGCCAGCAGCTCTCTAAGGACTAGCGGGGAGCTGTTTTTT. Variable domain in full (rest from reference TRBV11-2 and TRBJ2-2): EAGVAQSPRYKIIEKRQSVAFWCNPISGHATLYWYQQILGQGPKLLIQFQNNGVVDDSQLPKDRFSAERLKGVDSTLKIQPAKLEDSAVYLCASSSLRTSGELFFGEGSRLTVL.

This clonotype was recorded a few times. This chain links TRBV10-3 with TRBJ1-2; no definite D call. V was pared by 5 bases and J by 4 bases, with 11 bases between. This CDR3 comprises 13 residues. The V gene's germline CDR1 is ENHRY and CDR2 SYGVKD. CDR3 in amino acids: CAISPHEVYGYTF. For the CDR3, the DNA is TGTGCCATCAGTCCACACGAAGTCTATGGCTACACCTTC.

This clonotype appeared a few times. The rearrangement links TRBV20-1 to TRBJ2-7; 7 bases are a match to TRBD2. V gave up 6 bases and J gave up 0 bases; unmatched junction bases: 8. The CDR3 contains 14 residues. Germline CDR1 is DFQATT and CDR2 is SNEGSKA (reference sequence). CDR3 protein: CSAPSPGGSYEQYF. The CDR3 DNA reads as TGCAGTGCCCCCTCCCCGGGGGGCTCCTACGAGCAGTACTTC.

The sample holds a few counts of this clonotype. The chain has TRBV14 and TRBJ2-7, with a weak D call TRBD1 (6 bases). The CDR3 is made up of 14 amino acids. Trimming shortened V by 3 bases and J by 2 bases, and 11 bases separated the two germline ends. Looked up from germline, CDR1 is SGHDN and CDR2 is FVKESK. The CDR3 region is CASSHGQNTYEQYF. The DNA for the CDR3 is TGTGCCAGCAGCCACGGACAGAACACCTACGAGCAGTACTTC.

V and J are TRBV7-8 and TRBJ1-2; 8 bases map to TRBD1. Germline V lookup: CDR1 SGHVS, CDR2 FQNEAQ. The junction had 13 bases not matched to a gene; V was cut back by 4 bases and J by 6 bases. The CDR3 is made up of 16 amino acids. In DNA form, the CDR3 reads TGTGCCAGCAGCTACCGTGGACAGGGAAACGGGGATGGCTACACCTTC. It translates to CASSYRGQGNGDGYTF.

The sample holds many counts of this clonotype. V is TRBV2 and J is TRBJ1-3, with D possibly matching TRBD1 (5 bases). There are 18 residues in the CDR3. Trimming removed 4 bases at V and 4 bases at J, with 23 bases between. Germline CDR1 reads SNHLY; CDR2 reads FYNNEI. CDR3 residues: CASSVEPLLGEVGNTIYF. In nucleotides, the CDR3 is TGTGCCAGCAGTGTCGAGCCACTGTTGGGGGAGGTCGGAAACACCATATATTTT.

The chain carries TRBV5-1 and TRBJ2-6, with D uncertain. The CDR3 extends over 16 amino acids. The V gene's germline CDR1 is SGHRS and CDR2 YFSETQ. The germline V and J ends were trimmed by 0 bases and 0 bases, with 7 bases remaining between them. Here the CDR3 DNA reads TGCGCCAGCAGCTTGGAGGGCTTCTCTGGGGCCAACGTCCTGACTTTC. It yields the protein CASSLEGFSGANVLTF.

The rearrangement joins TRBV29-1 to TRBJ1-1, with TRBD1 matching 8 bases. Per germline, CDR1 SQVTM and CDR2 ANQGSEA. The CDR3 consists of 14 residues. V lost 1 base and J lost 6; bases outside the gene matches: 7. The CDR3 nucleotides read TGCAGCGTTGAAGTCATGAACAGGGGGTCTGAAGCTTTCTTT. Translation gives CSVEVMNRGSEAFF.

This clonotype was seen only a few times. The V gene is TRBV12-3 or TRBV12-4, the J gene TRBJ2-5, with 8 bases fitting TRBD1. This CDR3 spans 15 amino acids. V shed 5 bases and J 4 bases; nucleotides not matched to a gene: 9. CDR3 DNA: TGTGCCAGCAGTCACCGCTCAGGGGGCCTAGAGACCCAGTACTTC. Its protein is CASSHRSGGLETQYF.

This clonotype has ten or more counts. The genes are TRBV28 and TRBJ1-1; no clear D gene. The CDR3 contains 14 residues. Germline lookup yields CDR1 MDHEN and CDR2 SYDVKM. Trimming took 3 bases from V and 4 from J, leaving 12 bases between them. The CDR3 reads CASSFSTVITEAFF. The CDR3 coding sequence is TGTGCCAGCAGTTTCTCAACGGTGATCACTGAAGCTTTCTTT.

This chain links TRBV4-2 with TRBJ1-2, with TRBD1 identical over 8 bases. The CDR3 contains 16 residues. With 1 base clipped from V and 8 bases from J, the junction kept 12 bases outside the gene matches. Germline CDR1 and CDR2: LGHNA and YNFKEQ. The CDR3 protein is CASSQGRRQGTLGYTF. CDR3 DNA: TGTGCCAGCAGCCAAGGGAGACGACAGGGGACTCTAGGCTACACCTTC.

This clonotype was recorded at least ten times. The rearrangement links TRBV27 to TRBJ2-1; D is uncertain. Trimming pared 0 bases from V and 3 bases from J, leaving 9 bases between. This CDR3 contains 15 residues. Per the germline V gene, CDR1 is MNHEY and CDR2 is SMNVEV (reference sequence). CDR3 DNA sequence: TGTGCCAGCAGTTTATCGAACAGTAACTACAATGAGCAGTTCTTC. Amino acid sequence: CASSLSNSNYNEQFF.

The chain employs TRBV7-3 and TRBJ2-2; the match to TRBD2 covers 9 bases. Germline V gives CDR1 SGHTA, CDR2 FQGTGA. Trimming cost V 1 base and J 4 bases; bases outside gene matches: 4. CDR3 size: 16 residues. For the CDR3, the DNA is TGTGCCAGCAGCTTAATGGTAGCGGGAGTCACCGGGGAGCTGTTTTTT. Translating it yields CASSLMVAGVTGELFF.

The chain links TRBV9 to TRBJ1-5; 7 bases map to TRBD1. Per germline, CDR1 SGDLS and CDR2 YYNGEE. The V and J ends lost 0 bases and 5 bases, in that order; junction bases with no gene match: 5. This CDR3 is 15 amino acids long. CDR3: CASSVGGQNYQPQHF. Here the CDR3 DNA reads TGTGCCAGCAGCGTAGGGGGACAGAACTATCAGCCCCAGCATTTT.

The V call is TRBV10-2, the J call TRBJ1-5, with D unresolved. The ends were cut back, 2 bases at V and 2 bases at J, with 10 bases in the middle. The germline gives CDR1 WSHSY, CDR2 SAAADI. This CDR3 is 15 amino acids long. The DNA for the CDR3 is TGCGCCAGCAGTGAGGTGGGGATGGGCAATCAGCCCCAGCATTTT. Protein: CASSEVGMGNQPQHF.

This clonotype was counted ten times or more. The chain is built from TRBV5-1 and TRBJ2-1, with TRBD2 identical over 7 bases. Losses at the gene ends were 3 bases for V and 0 bases for J; bases not matched to a gene: 9. Germline CDR1 and CDR2: SGHRS and YFSETQ. The CDR3 loop spans 17 amino acids. Here the CDR3 reads CASSSTSGASSYNEQFF. The CDR3 region has the DNA TGCGCCAGCAGCTCAACAAGCGGGGCCAGCTCCTACAATGAGCAGTTCTTC.

This rearrangement joins TRBV28 to TRBJ2-6, with D maybe TRBD2 (5 bases). V was cut by 1 base and J by 2 bases, with 12 bases left in between. Germline V gives CDR1 MDHEN, CDR2 SYDVKM. The CDR3 has 17 residues. The CDR3 DNA sequence: TGTGCCAGCAGTTTATATCGGGGAAGCGCTGGGGCCAACGTCCTGACTTTC. This gives the protein CASSLYRGSAGANVLTF.

This clonotype has at least ten counts. V usage is TRBV7-2 and J usage is TRBJ2-1; 10 bases map to TRBD2. Unmatched junction bases numbered 18, after V lost 5 bases and J lost 8 bases. Germline CDR1 reads SGHTA; CDR2 reads FQGNSA. The length of the CDR3 is 18 residues. CDR3 bases: TGTGCCAGCAGCACCCCCCGGGGGAGCGGGAGGGCCCTGGATGAGCAGTTCTTC. Translated, it gives CASSTPRGSGRALDEQFF. Variable domain in full (rest from reference TRBV7-2 and TRBJ2-1): GAGVSQSPSNKVTEKGKDVELRCDPISGHTALYWYRQSLGQGLEFLIYFQGNSAPDKSGLPSDRFSAERTGGSVSTLTIQRTQQEDSAVYLCASSTPRGSGRALDEQFFGPGTRLTVL.

The chain is built from TRBV12-3 or TRBV12-4 and TRBJ2-7; 9 bases fit TRBD1. The CDR3 is made up of 14 amino acids. V shed 5 bases and J 5 bases; nucleotides not matched to a gene: 7. The chain's CDR3 is CASSTGTGMDEQYF. The CDR3 DNA is TGTGCCAGCAGTACCGGGACAGGGATGGACGAGCAGTACTTC.

The chain employs TRBV30 and TRBJ2-7; TRBD1 matches at 12 bases. The germline gives CDR1 GTSNPN, CDR2 SVGIG (reference sequence). The CDR3 extends over 14 amino acids. V was clipped by 3 bases and J by 9 bases; unmatched bases: 9. The CDR3 DNA reads as TGTGCCTGGAGGGCACTAAGGGACAGGGGGCCGCAGTACTTC. This gives the protein CAWRALRDRGPQYF.

This clonotype was recorded at least ten times. The CDR3 DNA sequence: TGTGCCAGCAGCAGTAGGGGGGGCACAGATACGCAGTATTTT. This codes for CASSSRGGTDTQYF. V is TRBV7-3 and J is TRBJ2-3; D tentatively fits TRBD1 or TRBD2 (6 bases each). The V and J ends lost 5 bases and 1 base respectively, with 10 bases between them. Germline CDR1 is SGHTA and CDR2 is FQGTGA. The CDR3 is 14 amino acids.

This clonotype was observed at least ten times. The V call is TRBV11-1, the J call TRBJ2-1; TRBD2 matches at 14 bases. The length of the CDR3 is 15 residues. Germline V CDR1 and CDR2: SGHAT, FQDESV (reference sequence). J was trimmed by 9 bases and V by 5 bases; bases with no gene match: 6. This CDR3 is CASSRLAGGPGEQFF. The CDR3 nucleotides are TGTGCCAGCAGCCGACTAGCGGGAGGGCCTGGTGAGCAGTTCTTC.